Sequencing of this T cell receptor beta chain was carried out in a study of cytomegalovirus exposure and HLA in healthy donors. Study-level information: The use of the same platform for the 90 to 150 validation repertoires and the roughly 730 first-cohort repertoires was reported by a later analysis. Study outcomes and limitations: A few chains tied to CMV proved CMV antigen-specific in vitro. The tendency of first-cohort TCR clusters to co-occur in the roughly 120 validation repertoires was the finding of a later analysis.

Measured with immunoSEQ multiplex PCR; TCRdb has only the in-frame clones, and not every one. Of approximately 280,000 clones listed, approximately 87% are singletons. Details on this clone: Its specificity is not known.

The CDR3 extends over 13 amino acids. Germline-derived CDR1 and CDR2 are MDHEN and SYDVKM. J lost 2 bases, V lost 7 bases, and 4 bases had no gene match. This chain links TRBV28 with TRBJ2-7, with 8 bases matching TRBD1. Material for sequencing was PBMCs. The receptor's source is a young woman in good health and CMV-seronegative. CDR3 protein: CASKGQGAYEQYF. CDR3 in DNA: TGTGCCAGCAAAGGACAGGGAGCCTACGAGCAGTACTTC.